A single sample is the source of the 27 T cell receptor beta chains below, sequenced in a study of T-cell memory formation after mild COVID-19. TCRdb re-analysed the 5' RACE reads in MiXCR, keeping a single row per CDR3 protein. The sample shows fewer than 350,000 distinct CDR3 sequences, over 15% of them seen only once. The sequencing sample was made of PBMCs or a T cell subset sorted from them (not recorded which). Every receptor here comes from a young man who had mild COVID-19 (a few samples of this study predate the infection). Cell type and time point are not known.

This chain joins TRBV12-3 or TRBV12-4 and TRBJ1-5; 7 nucleotides agree with TRBD1. Losses at the gene ends were 6 bases for V and 7 bases for J; bases not matched to a gene: 9. The length of the CDR3 is 14 residues. In DNA form, the CDR3 reads TGTGCCAGCAGCCCGACAGGGTCAGGGCAGCCCCAGCATTTT. The encoded protein is CASSPTGSGQPQHF.

This clonotype showed up just a few times. V usage is TRBV29-1 and J usage is TRBJ2-5; TRBD2 aligns across 8 bases. Trimming cost V 5 bases and J 2 bases; bases outside gene matches: 7. CDR1 and CDR2 from the germline V gene are SQVTM and ANQGSEA. The CDR3 runs 14 residues. CDR3 sequence: CSVLLAGLQETQYF. CDR3 nucleotides: TGCAGCGTTCTTCTAGCGGGCTTGCAAGAGACCCAGTACTTC.

The sample holds a few counts of this clonotype. The V gene is TRBV10-3, the J gene TRBJ2-7; D gene uncertain. Trimming cost V 0 bases and J 1 base, with 7 bases left between them. The CDR3 runs to 14 residues. In germline, CDR1 is ENHRY, CDR2 SYGVKD. The CDR3 nucleotides read TGTGCCATCAGTGAGTCCGGCACATCCTACGAGCAGTACGTC. This sequence encodes CAISESGTSYEQYV.

This chain joins TRBV5-6 and TRBJ2-2; no firm D call. Trimming left V 0 bases short and J 1 base short, with 4 bases between. Germline CDR1 reads SGHDT; CDR2 reads YYEEEE. This CDR3 is 14 amino acids long. The CDR3 nucleotides read TGTGCCAGCAGCTTGGTCTGGAACACCGGGGAGCTGTTTTTT. Amino acids: CASSLVWNTGELFF.

The sample holds a few counts of this clonotype. The chain is built from TRBV10-3 and TRBJ2-3, with a weak D call TRBD2 (5 bases). CDR1 and CDR2 from the germline V gene are ENHRY and SYGVKD. The CDR3 has 16 residues. The ends were cut back, 3 bases at V and 4 bases at J, with 17 bases in the middle. The CDR3 DNA follows: TGTGCCATCAGTGATGGCCAGTCGGGGTTTGCAGATACGCAGTATTTT. This sequence encodes CAISDGQSGFADTQYF.

V gene TRBV12-3 or TRBV12-4 combines with J gene TRBJ1-5; 8 bases agree with TRBD1. The V and J ends lost 4 bases and 5 bases, in that order; junction bases with no gene match: 13. This CDR3 region has 17 residues. The CDR3 DNA reads TGTGCCAGCAGTTCGACCGAGGGACAGGCAGTTCATCAGCCCCAGCATTTT. As protein: CASSSTEGQAVHQPQHF.

This sequence joins TRBV6-5 and TRBJ2-7; no reliable D call. V lost 2 bases and J 2 bases, leaving 10 bases between the germline ends. The CDR3 is made up of 14 amino acids. CDR1 is MNHEY, CDR2 SVGAGI, per germline. The CDR3 DNA reads TGTGCCAGCAGTTACAAGGGCGGAACCTACGAGCAGTACGTC. This gives the protein CASSYKGGTYEQYV.

This clonotype was observed a few times. V gene TRBV7-2 combines with J gene TRBJ1-5, with a weak D call TRBD1 (5 bases). CDR1 SGHTA and CDR2 FQGNSA come from the germline V gene. Deletions cut 2 bases from V and 7 bases from J, with 9 bases between. The CDR3 loop spans 13 amino acids. The CDR3, as DNA: TGTGCCAGCAGCTTATTGGGGGACCAGCCCCAGCATTTT. This encodes CASSLLGDQPQHF.

Many counts were recorded for this clonotype. The V gene is TRBV20-1, the J gene TRBJ2-7; a weak D match, TRBD1 (6 bases). The CDR3 is made up of 15 amino acids. Germline V CDR1 and CDR2: DFQATT, SNEGSKA (reference sequence). V was clipped by 0 bases and J by 3 bases, with 15 bases between them. The CDR3 DNA reads TGCAGTGCTAGAGATCCGACGGGACACATCTACGAGCAGTACTTC. This translates into CSARDPTGHIYEQYF.

In its sample, this clonotype was seen many times. The gene calls are TRBV4-2 and TRBJ2-5, with D perhaps being TRBD1 or TRBD2 (5 bases each). The V and J ends lost 3 bases and 3 bases respectively, with 11 bases between them. The CDR3 extends over 14 amino acids. The germline CDR1 and CDR2 sequences are LGHNA and YNFKEQ. The CDR3 is CASSQGDAEETQYF. For the CDR3, the DNA is TGTGCCAGCAGCCAGGGGGACGCGGAAGAGACCCAGTACTTC.

The chain links TRBV15 to TRBJ1-1; tentative D call: TRBD1 (5 bases). The germline V and J ends were trimmed by 5 bases and 0 bases, with 10 bases remaining between them. Germline CDR1 reads LNHNV; CDR2 reads YYDKDF (reference sequence). This CDR3 comprises 14 residues. The CDR3 sequence is CATSGGHLNTEAFF. CDR3 in DNA: TGTGCCACCAGCGGCGGACACCTGAACACTGAAGCTTTCTTT.

Ten or more counts support this clonotype. The rearrangement links TRBV5-1 to TRBJ1-1; D is unresolved. The V gene lost 0 bases and the J gene lost 5 bases, with 11 bases spanning the gap. The CDR3 is 14 amino acids. The germline V gene encodes CDR1 SGHRS and CDR2 YFSETQ. CDR3 residues: CASSLAQRDTEAFF. The CDR3, as DNA: TGCGCCAGCAGCTTGGCCCAAAGGGATACTGAAGCTTTCTTT.

The chain combines TRBV24-1 with TRBJ2-7; D gene uncertain. The length of the CDR3 is 8 residues. Germline loops: CDR1 KGHDR, CDR2 SFDVKD. CDR3 region: CATSLRIV. CDR3 sequence (DNA): TGTGCCACCAGTCTCAGGATCGTG.

J is TRBJ2-7 and V is TRBV2; D remains unclear. The ends were cut back, 2 bases at V and 7 bases at J, with 12 bases in the middle. This CDR3 region has 13 residues. Germline CDR1 SNHLY, CDR2 FYNNEI. Here the CDR3 reads CASSESQVREQYV. The CDR3 nucleotides are TGTGCCAGCAGTGAATCTCAGGTGAGGGAGCAGTACGTC.

This clonotype has only a few counts. The gene calls are TRBV7-2 and TRBJ2-5; TRBD1 matches at 9 bases. V lost 5 bases and J lost 7; bases outside the gene matches: 17. The CDR3 has 17 amino acids. CDR1 is SGHTA, CDR2 FQGNSA, per germline. CDR3 residues: CASSLPGQGLLGGTQYF. As DNA, the CDR3 is TGTGCCAGCAGCCTTCCGGGACAGGGCTTGCTTGGCGGGACCCAGTACTTC.

This chain connects TRBV9 to TRBJ2-1, with 12 bases lining up with TRBD2. The CDR3 has 15 residues. From germline, CDR1 is SGDLS and CDR2 YYNGEE. The ends lost 2 bases at V and 9 bases at J; junction bases unmatched: 6. The CDR3 DNA follows: TGTGCCAGCAGCGTTGCACTAGCGGGGGGAGGTGAGCAGTTCTTC. This gives the protein CASSVALAGGGEQFF.

The V call is TRBV5-5, the J call TRBJ2-7; D is perhaps TRBD2 (5 bases). The CDR3 totals 12 residues. Germline V gives CDR1 SGHKS, CDR2 YYEKEE (reference sequence). V was shortened by 1 base and J by 6 bases, with 8 bases between the two germline ends. The CDR3 loop reads CASSLNAGEQYF. The CDR3 DNA reads TGTGCCAGCAGCTTGAACGCGGGCGAGCAGTACTTC.

The gene calls are TRBV7-9 and TRBJ2-3; D is uncertain. The CDR3 runs to 15 residues. V gave up 7 bases and J gave up 1 base, with 15 bases separating them. Germline V gene data show CDR1 as SEHNR and CDR2 as FQNEAQ (reference sequence). The CDR3 DNA is TGTGCCAGCAATTTCGACTTGTCTGGCACAGATACGCAGTATTTT. Translating it yields CASNFDLSGTDTQYF. Full variable domain (rest looked up from reference TRBV7-9 and TRBJ2-3): DTGVSQNPRHKITKRGQNVTFRCDPISEHNRLYWYRQTLGQGPEFLTYFQNEAQLEKSRLLSDRFSAERPKGSFSTLEIQRTEQGDSAMYLCASNFDLSGTDTQYFGPGTRLTVL.

The V and J genes are TRBV2 and TRBJ2-6; D unresolved. CDR3 length equals 16 residues. CDR1 is SNHLY and CDR2 is FYNNEI in the germline V gene. V was cut by 0 bases and J by 2 bases, with 8 bases left in between. The CDR3 coding sequence is TGTGCCAGCAGTGAAGCGCAGGTCCCTGGGGCCAACGTCCTGACTTTC. Encoded protein: CASSEAQVPGANVLTF.

About this clonotype: Lacking the conserved final phenylalanine or tryptophan, this CDR3 likely reflects a read error. No DNA is shown, since the ends of the CDR3 on it are uncertain; the CDR3 is the one TCRdb lists. V and J are TRBV20-1 and TRBJ2-5. Germline loops: CDR1 DFQATT, CDR2 SNEGSKA (reference sequence). The CDR3 is 8 amino acids in total, end residues counted. This chain's CDR3 is CSARDPLI.

This clonotype was counted only a few times. V and J are TRBV20-1 and TRBJ2-7; tentatively, D is TRBD1 (6 bases). There are 14 residues in the CDR3. V lost 3 bases and J 5 bases, leaving 17 bases between the germline ends. Germline V gives CDR1 DFQATT, CDR2 SNEGSKA (reference sequence). CDR3 residues: CSASGGAGEHEQYV. DNA for the CDR3: TGCAGTGCTAGTGGGGGCGCAGGCGAGCACGAGCAGTACGTC.

V usage is TRBV2 and J usage is TRBJ2-3; weak D call: TRBD1 (6 bases). V was clipped by 6 bases and J by 0 bases, with 13 bases between them. The CDR3 is 15 residues long. The V gene's germline CDR1 is SNHLY and CDR2 FYNNEI. The CDR3 region is CASRVDSSSTDTQYF. In DNA form, the CDR3 reads TGTGCCAGCAGGGTGGACAGCTCTAGCACAGATACGCAGTATTTT.

V and J are TRBV7-2 and TRBJ1-2, with a tentative D call TRBD1 (6 bases). This CDR3 has 13 amino acids. Germline CDR1 reads SGHTA; CDR2 reads FQGNSA. Trimming cost V 8 bases and J 4 bases, with 14 bases left between them. The CDR3 bases are TGTGCCAGCGAGGCCGGGGGGCTCTATGGCTACACCTTC. Encoded protein: CASEAGGLYGYTF.

This clonotype was counted at least ten times. The rearrangement joins TRBV7-9 to TRBJ2-1, with 9 bases lining up with TRBD1. The CDR3 totals 13 residues. J lost 6 bases, V lost 7 bases, and 4 bases had no gene match. Germline assignment: CDR1 SEHNR and CDR2 FQNEAQ (reference sequence). The CDR3 loop is CASTGTGRNEQFF. In nucleotides, the CDR3 is TGTGCCAGCACAGGGACAGGGCGCAATGAGCAGTTCTTC.

The CDR3 spells CASSLGDVYQETQYF. As DNA, the CDR3 is TGCGCCAGCAGCTTGGGGGACGTTTACCAAGAGACCCAGTACTTC. V is TRBV5-1 and J is TRBJ2-5; either TRBD1 or TRBD2 may supply D (5 bases each). Germline V gene data show CDR1 as SGHRS and CDR2 as YFSETQ. There are 15 residues in the CDR3. The V gene lost 0 bases and the J gene lost 0 bases, with 9 bases spanning the gap.

V is TRBV18 and J is TRBJ2-2, with unresolved D. Germline V lookup: CDR1 KGHSH, CDR2 LQKENI. V lost 4 bases and J 6 bases, leaving 9 bases between the germline ends. CDR3 length: 13 residues. CDR3 sequence: CASSQAAPGELFF. CDR3 DNA: TGTGCCAGCTCACAAGCCGCTCCCGGGGAGCTGTTTTTT.

This clonotype was found many times. CDR3: CASSQAGAGEGGYTF. The CDR3 DNA reads TGCGCCAGCAGCCAAGCTGGTGCAGGGGAGGGTGGCTACACCTTC. The genes are TRBV4-3 and TRBJ1-2, with D possibly TRBD1 on 6 matching bases. Germline CDR1 reads LGHNA; CDR2 reads YSLEER. Deletions cut 1 base from V and 7 bases from J, with 16 bases between. There are 15 residues in the CDR3.